This T cell receptor beta chain was identified in a study of cytomegalovirus exposure and HLA in healthy donors. Study-level findings and limits: In the 120 validation repertoires, just under 95% of cluster scores exceeded 0, per a later analysis. The study recorded around 160 TCR beta chains that were cytomegalovirus-associated.

The ends were cut back, 6 bases at V and 8 bases at J, with 16 bases in the middle. Germline CDR1 reads MNHEY; CDR2 reads SVGAGI. This CDR3 is built from 14 residues. This clone was seen only once. The target antigen is unknown. The assay was immunoSEQ multiplex PCR, and TCRdb's table has in-frame clones only and misses some. This table has more than 85,000 clones, roughly 90% appearing once. The sequencing input was PBMCs. The TCR comes from a woman in her thirties in good health and CMV-seropositive. The chain recombines TRBV6-5 with TRBJ1-4; a possible D gene is TRBD1 (5 bases). The CDR3, as DNA: TGTGCCAGCAGGGAGGGGTTGATTGGGGAAAAACTGTTTTTT. The encoded protein is CASREGLIGEKLFF.